This record concerns one TCR beta chain sequence. Its matching antigen is unknown. The CDR3 covers 13 residues. Germline V gives CDR1 LGHNA, CDR2 YNFKEQ. V gave up 0 bases and J gave up 6 bases, with 9 bases separating them. The protocol was immunoSEQ multiplex PCR, while the TCRdb copy is restricted to in-frame clones and leaves out a portion. The sample carries hundreds of thousands of clones, 55% to 75% recorded once. The sample is drawn from a study of shared clonotypes between healthy human individuals. Study results and limitations: In this cohort, only blood was sampled, and tissue repertoires likely differ. Rarefaction showed sorted-subset sequencing was incomplete despite large depth.

CD4+ cells underwent separation, giving CD45RA+ naive and CD45RA-negative memory subsets. V gene TRBV4-2 combines with J gene TRBJ2-7; D gene uncertain. The TCR sequence derives from a woman in her thirties in good health. The material sequenced was memory CD4+ T cells sorted from blood. Subset described: CD45RA-negative fraction. As DNA, the CDR3 is TGTGCCAGCAGCCAAGAACCCCCCGGCGAGCAGTACTTC. This sequence encodes CASSQEPPGEQYF.